This is a list of T cell receptor beta chains from one sample in a study of blood T cell repertoires in COVID-19. This table comes from immunoSEQ multiplex PCR, and its TCRdb copy is limited to in-frame clones, with some not included. The data contain roughly 8,000 clones, 86% of them singletons. The material sequenced was peripheral blood. Every receptor here comes from a woman aged 60-75 years with active COVID-19. Each CDR3 is given with its conserved first and last residue. Each record gives: clone size, CDR3 length, V gene, D gene, J gene, CDR3 protein, CDR3 DNA. The D gene is left open where the match is weak. Size values are once, few and many counts, or a class for expanded clones, and some rows have none.

NA	13	TRBV20-1	TRBD1	TRBJ1-2	CSASTGEIYGYTF	TGCAGTGCTAGTACAGGGGAGATCTATGGCTACACCTTC
NA	13	TRBV6-5	NA	TRBJ1-1	CASRMTVNTEAFF	TGTGCCAGCAGGATGACAGTGAACACTGAAGCTTTCTTT
NA	17	TRBV14	TRBD2	TRBJ2-2	CASSLRLAGGNTGELFF	TGTGCCAGCAGCCTACGACTAGCGGGGGGAAACACCGGGGAGCTGTTTTTT
NA	14	TRBV19	NA	TRBJ1-3	CASSPRVSGNTIYF	TGTGCCAGTAGTCCACGGGTCTCTGGAAACACCATATATTTT
NA	15	TRBV7-9	NA	TRBJ1-5	CASSLDSRGNQPQHF	TGTGCCAGCAGCTTAGATAGCAGGGGCAATCAGCCCCAGCATTTT
NA	15	TRBV4-1	TRBD2	TRBJ2-7	CASSPVGLAVNEQYF	TGCGCCAGCAGCCCCGTCGGACTAGCGGTAAACGAGCAGTACTTC
NA	14	TRBV13	NA	TRBJ1-2	CASSTGTSGGGYTF	TGTGCCAGCAGCACTGGGACCTCCGGGGGTGGCTACACCTTC
large	11	TRBV7-2	NA	TRBJ1-2	CASSFELGYTF	TGTGCCAGCAGCTTCGAACTGGGCTACACCTTC
NA	18	TRBV7-8	NA	TRBJ1-6	CASSLRESGGYYNSPLHF	TGTGCCAGCAGCTTACGGGAATCAGGAGGGTACTATAATTCACCCCTCCACTTT
NA	15	TRBV7-2	NA	TRBJ1-1	CASVFGTGMESEAFF	TGTGCCAGCGTATTTGGCACAGGGATGGAATCTGAAGCTTTCTTT
NA	15	TRBV11-2	TRBD2	TRBJ2-2	CASSFSGGAAGELFF	TGTGCCAGCAGCTTCAGCGGGGGGGCGGCCGGGGAGCTGTTTTTT
NA	16	TRBV7-6	NA	TRBJ2-1	CASSRPRGGGDNEQFF	TGTGCCAGCAGTCGACCGAGGGGCGGGGGCGACAATGAGCAGTTCTTC
NA	14	TRBV6-5	TRBD1	TRBJ1-3	CASSTRDRGNTIYF	TGTGCCAGCAGTACTCGGGACAGGGGGAACACCATATATTTT
NA	15	TRBV5-1	NA	TRBJ2-5	CASSGIGGAGETQYF	TGCGCCAGCAGCGGAATTGGGGGGGCCGGGGAGACCCAGTACTTC
NA	13	TRBV7-2	NA	TRBJ2-5	CASSPSPQETQYF	TGTGCCAGCAGCCCAAGTCCACAGGAGACCCAGTACTTC
NA	12	TRBV7-2	NA	TRBJ2-7	CASTFVNYEQYF	TGTGCCAGCACCTTTGTTAACTACGAGCAGTACTTC
NA	17	TRBV5-3	NA	TRBJ2-7	CARSLVSAAGRSYEQYF	TGTGCCAGAAGCTTGGTTTCCGCAGCAGGTCGCTCCTACGAGCAGTACTTC
NA	12	TRBV6-5	NA	TRBJ1-2	CASSYGGRGYTF	TGTGCCAGCAGTTACGGGGGGAGAGGCTACACCTTC
NA	15	TRBV5-8	TRBD1	TRBJ1-2	CASSLFARGNYGYTF	TGTGCCAGCAGCTTGTTTGCCAGGGGGAACTATGGCTACACCTTC
once	16	TRBV6-1	TRBD1	TRBJ1-3	CASSVGTGYLVNTIYF	TGTGCCAGCAGTGTTGGGACAGGCTACCTGGTAAACACCATATATTTT
once	11	TRBV20-1	NA	TRBJ1-5	CSAGLEQPQHF	TGCAGTGCGGGACTGGAGCAGCCCCAGCATTTT